This passage covers 3 T cell receptor beta chains from one sample sequenced in a study of blood T cell repertoires in COVID-19. The method was immunoSEQ multiplex PCR; TCRdb's version includes in-frame clones alone and lacks a portion of them. This table has about 210,000 clones, around 81% appearing once. Sample: PBMCs or T cells enriched from blood (not recorded which). The source of these receptors is a woman aged 45 to 65 with acute COVID-19.

The chain combines TRBV11-3 with TRBJ2-7; a weak D match, TRBD2 (6 bases). V was cut by 5 bases and J by 6 bases, with 17 bases left in between. The CDR3 is 14 residues long. Germline CDR1 is SGHNT and CDR2 is YENEEA. The CDR3 region is CASSETSYGLEQYF. Written as DNA, the CDR3 is TGTGCCAGCAGCGAGACTAGTTACGGGCTCGAGCAGTACTTC.

V usage is TRBV25-1 and J usage is TRBJ1-2; D unresolved. This CDR3 spans 15 amino acids. The germline CDR1 and CDR2 sequences are MGHDK and SYGVNS. Trimming shortened V by 1 base and J by 1 base, and 10 bases separated the two germline ends. The CDR3 DNA reads TGTGCCAGCAGTGAATCGGTCACCAATAACTATGGCTACACCTTC. This codes for CASSESVTNNYGYTF.

V and J are TRBV12-3 or TRBV12-4 and TRBJ2-5; 8 bases are shared with TRBD2. The trim removed 5 bases at V and 3 bases at J, leaving 2 bases unmatched. The CDR3 length is 13 residues. The CDR3 spells CASSGRGEETQYF. In nucleotides, the CDR3 is TGTGCCAGCAGTGGGCGGGGGGAAGAGACCCAGTACTTC.